Below are 2 T cell receptor beta chains sequenced from a single sample in a study of shared clonotypes between healthy human individuals. The table came from immunoSEQ multiplex PCR; TCRdb's copy has only in-frame clones and leaves some out. The sample yields approximately 2.5 million clones, 90% to 95% seen once. Sequencing input: naive CD4+ T cells sorted from blood. Indicated subset: CD45RA+ positively selected. The receptor set was obtained from a man younger than 30 in good health.

The chain combines TRBV7-2 with TRBJ2-7; 7 bases line up with TRBD2. Looked up from germline, CDR1 is SGHTA and CDR2 is FQGNSA. The CDR3 runs 14 residues. V was pared by 5 bases and J by 4 bases, with 8 bases of the junction left unmatched. In DNA, the CDR3 is TGTGCCAGCAGCAAGACCGGGACTATTTACGAGCAGTACTTC. Protein: CASSKTGTIYEQYF.

The chain links TRBV4-2 to TRBJ1-5; no clear D gene. The germline V and J ends were trimmed by 0 bases and 2 bases, with 8 bases remaining between them. CDR1 and CDR2 from the germline V gene are LGHNA and YNFKEQ. This CDR3 has 15 residues. The CDR3 loop reads CASSQEVRGNQPQHF. The CDR3 nucleotides read TGTGCCAGCAGCCAAGAAGTTAGGGGCAATCAGCCCCAGCATTTT.